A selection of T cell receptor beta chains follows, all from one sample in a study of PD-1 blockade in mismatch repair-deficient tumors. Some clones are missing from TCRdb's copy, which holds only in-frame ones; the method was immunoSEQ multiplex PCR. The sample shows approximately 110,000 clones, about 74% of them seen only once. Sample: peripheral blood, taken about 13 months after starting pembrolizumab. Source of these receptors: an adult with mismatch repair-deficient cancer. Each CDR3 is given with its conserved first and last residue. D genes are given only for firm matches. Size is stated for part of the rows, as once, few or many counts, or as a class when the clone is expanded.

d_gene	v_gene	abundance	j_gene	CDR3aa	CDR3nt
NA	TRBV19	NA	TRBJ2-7	CASSFDLSGADSYEQYF	TGTGCCAGTAGTTTTGACCTCTCGGGGGCCGACTCCTACGAGCAGTACTTC
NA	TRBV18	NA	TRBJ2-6	CASSPPVNSGANVLTF	TGTGCCAGCTCACCACCGGTTAACTCTGGGGCCAACGTCCTGACTTTC
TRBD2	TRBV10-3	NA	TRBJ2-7	CAISESFAGLAGGQPYEQYF	TGTGCCATCAGTGAGTCCTTTGCCGGACTAGCGGGAGGACAACCCTACGAGCAGTACTTC
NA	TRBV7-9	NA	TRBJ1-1	CASSSRGRDTEAFF	TGTGCCAGCAGCAGTCGAGGGCGGGACACTGAAGCTTTCTTT
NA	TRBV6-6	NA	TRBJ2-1	CASSYGSGSEQFF	TGTGCCAGCAGTTACGGATCGGGAAGCGAGCAGTTCTTC
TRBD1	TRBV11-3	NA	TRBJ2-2	CASSSRRTGGYGELFF	TGTGCCAGCAGCTCCCGACGGACAGGGGGCTACGGGGAGCTGTTTTTT
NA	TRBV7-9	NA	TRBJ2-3	CASSPLGDTQYF	TGTGCCAGCAGCCCCCTTGGAGATACGCAGTATTTT
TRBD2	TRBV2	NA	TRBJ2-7	CASSESGSTYEQYF	TGTGCCAGCAGTGAAAGCGGGAGTACCTACGAGCAGTACTTC
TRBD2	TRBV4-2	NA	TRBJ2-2	CASSQSRTGGGELFF	TGTGCCAGCAGCCAATCAAGAACGGGAGGCGGGGAGCTGTTTTTT
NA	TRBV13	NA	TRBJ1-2	CASSLGDENYGYTF	TGTGCCAGCAGCTTAGGGGACGAGAACTATGGCTACACCTTC
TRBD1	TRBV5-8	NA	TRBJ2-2	CASSHVPGTGGVWNTGELFF	TGTGCCAGCAGCCATGTCCCCGGGACAGGGGGCGTTTGGAACACCGGGGAGCTGTTTTTT
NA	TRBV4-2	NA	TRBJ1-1	CASSPNVWVGVNTEAFF	TGTGCCAGCAGCCCAAACGTTTGGGTAGGGGTGAACACTGAAGCTTTCTTT
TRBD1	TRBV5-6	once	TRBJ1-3	CASSLQGDAPSTSGNTIYF	TGTGCCAGCAGCTTACAGGGGGATGCGCCTTCGACCTCTGGAAACACCATATATTTT
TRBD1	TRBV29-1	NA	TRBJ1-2	CSVDGQGAYGYTF	TGCAGCGTTGACGGGCAGGGGGCATATGGCTACACCTTC
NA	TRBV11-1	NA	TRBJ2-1	CASSSGGRGEQFF	TGTGCCAGCAGCTCAGGAGGGCGCGGTGAGCAGTTCTTC
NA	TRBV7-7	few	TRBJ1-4	CASSLSPHEKLFF	TGTGCTAGCAGCCTTAGTCCCCATGAAAAACTGTTTTTT
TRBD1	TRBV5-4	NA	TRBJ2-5	CASSLGTGWETQYF	TGTGCCAGCAGCTTGGGGACAGGGTGGGAGACCCAGTACTTC
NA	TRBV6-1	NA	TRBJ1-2	CASTPEGVTLYGYTF	TGTGCCAGCACCCCGGAGGGGGTTACTCTCTATGGCTACACCTTC
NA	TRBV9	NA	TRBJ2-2	CASSVATRGNTGELFF	TGTGCCAGCAGCGTAGCTACTAGAGGGAACACCGGGGAGCTGTTTTTT
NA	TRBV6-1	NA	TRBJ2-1	CASSEPGPRYNEQFF	TGTGCCAGCAGTGAACCTGGGCCTCGGTACAATGAGCAGTTCTTC
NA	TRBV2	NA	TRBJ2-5	CASSEQESQYF	TGTGCCAGCAGTGAACAGGAATCGCAGTACTTC
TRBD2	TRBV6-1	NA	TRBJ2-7	CASLQSGRGEQYF	TGTGCCAGCCTCCAATCGGGGAGGGGCGAGCAGTACTTC
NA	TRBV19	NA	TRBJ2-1	CASSISRYNEQFF	TGTGCCAGTAGTATATCGAGATACAATGAGCAGTTCTTC
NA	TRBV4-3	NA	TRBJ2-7	CASSQGLPYEQYF	TGCGCCAGCAGCCAGGGTCTCCCTTACGAGCAGTACTTC
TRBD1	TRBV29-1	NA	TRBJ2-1	CSGGQGDNEQFF	TGCAGCGGGGGACAGGGTGACAATGAGCAGTTCTTC
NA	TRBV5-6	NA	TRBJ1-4	CASSPGTYPTNEKLFF	TGTGCCAGCAGCCCCGGGACTTACCCAACTAATGAAAAACTGTTTTTT
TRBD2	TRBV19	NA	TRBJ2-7	CASSISGSSYEQYF	TGTGCCAGTAGTATAAGCGGGAGTTCGTACGAGCAGTACTTC
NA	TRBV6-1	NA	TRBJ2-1	CASSDPGQEQFF	TGTGCCAGCAGTGACCCCGGACAGGAGCAGTTCTTC
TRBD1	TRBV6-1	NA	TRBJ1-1	CASSVVQGAGTEAFF	TGTGCCAGCAGTGTCGTCCAGGGGGCCGGGACTGAAGCTTTCTTT
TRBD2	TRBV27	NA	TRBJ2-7	CASSLTGLAGEQYF	TGTGCCAGCAGTTTAACCGGACTAGCGGGTGAGCAGTACTTC
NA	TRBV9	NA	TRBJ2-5	CASSVGQTLYQETQYF	TGTGCCAGCAGCGTAGGACAGACCTTGTACCAAGAGACCCAGTACTTC
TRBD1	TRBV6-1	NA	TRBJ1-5	CASSRDRGKGQPQHF	TGTGCCAGCAGCCGGGACAGGGGAAAAGGTCAGCCCCAGCATTTT
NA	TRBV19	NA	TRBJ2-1	CASSLKGPGSGNEQFF	TGTGCCAGTAGTCTTAAGGGCCCGGGTAGCGGCAATGAGCAGTTCTTC
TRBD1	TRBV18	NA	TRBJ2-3	CASSPLFRDRGPDTQYF	TGTGCCAGCTCACCACTCTTCAGGGACAGGGGCCCAGATACGCAGTATTTT
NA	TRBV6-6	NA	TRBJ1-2	CASSYGGQKNYGYTF	TGTGCCAGCAGTTACGGGGGGCAGAAGAACTATGGCTACACCTTC
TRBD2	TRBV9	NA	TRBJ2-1	CASSDPTSGGPHEQFF	TGTGCCAGCAGCGACCCGACTAGCGGAGGGCCCCATGAGCAGTTCTTC
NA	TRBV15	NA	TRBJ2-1	CATSRDAGRDFMSSYNEQFF	TGTGCCACCAGCAGAGATGCTGGGCGGGACTTTATGAGCTCCTACAATGAGCAGTTCTTC
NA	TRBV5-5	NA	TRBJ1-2	CASSFQGVGYGYTF	TGTGCCAGCAGCTTTCAAGGGGTGGGCTATGGCTACACCTTC
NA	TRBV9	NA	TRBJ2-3	CASSATGSTDTQYF	TGTGCCAGCAGCGCCACAGGGAGCACAGATACGCAGTATTTT
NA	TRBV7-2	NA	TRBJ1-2	CASSLDHLGGSFYGYTF	TGTGCCAGCAGCTTAGATCATCTGGGGGGCTCGTTTTATGGCTACACCTTC
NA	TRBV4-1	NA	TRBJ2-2	CASSQASFTGELFF	TGCGCCAGCAGCCAAGCCAGTTTCACCGGGGAGCTGTTTTTT
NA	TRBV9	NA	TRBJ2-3	CASSVAPTSTDTQYF	TGTGCCAGCAGCGTGGCCCCAACGAGCACAGATACGCAGTATTTT